This TCR beta chain was sequenced for a study of blood T cells in healthy people across ages. Points from the study as a whole: It was held that diversity estimates obtained from one million T cells represented underestimates. Relative to aged donors, long-lived donors carried more naive CD4+ cells and displayed higher diversity.

The use of a sample-barcoded 5' primer and a J-beta primer mix characterized a second PCR of roughly 6 to 11 cycles. Every cDNA molecule bore a tag from a template-switch adaptor containing 12 random nucleotides. MiXCR, run by TCRdb on the 5' RACE reads, gives a single entry per CDR3 protein. Seen here are 850,000 to 1,100,000 distinct CDR3 sequences, 30% to 40% observed once, and the top ten hold approximately 14%. The total RNA that was extracted per sample amounted to at least 5 micrograms. About this clonotype: The antigen is undetermined.

Sequencing was done on a sample of blood. This clonotype was obtained from a man in his late teens or twenties in good health.

In nucleotides, the CDR3 is TGTGCCAGCAGTCGCTCAAGGGGCAGGGGGAATCAGCCCCAGCATTTT. This codes for CASSRSRGRGNQPQHF. The chain employs TRBV6-2 or TRBV6-3 and TRBJ1-5, with 7 positions matching TRBD1. V was clipped by 5 bases and J by 4 bases; unmatched bases: 11. Germline V CDR1 and CDR2: MNHEY, SVGEGT. The CDR3 covers 16 residues.